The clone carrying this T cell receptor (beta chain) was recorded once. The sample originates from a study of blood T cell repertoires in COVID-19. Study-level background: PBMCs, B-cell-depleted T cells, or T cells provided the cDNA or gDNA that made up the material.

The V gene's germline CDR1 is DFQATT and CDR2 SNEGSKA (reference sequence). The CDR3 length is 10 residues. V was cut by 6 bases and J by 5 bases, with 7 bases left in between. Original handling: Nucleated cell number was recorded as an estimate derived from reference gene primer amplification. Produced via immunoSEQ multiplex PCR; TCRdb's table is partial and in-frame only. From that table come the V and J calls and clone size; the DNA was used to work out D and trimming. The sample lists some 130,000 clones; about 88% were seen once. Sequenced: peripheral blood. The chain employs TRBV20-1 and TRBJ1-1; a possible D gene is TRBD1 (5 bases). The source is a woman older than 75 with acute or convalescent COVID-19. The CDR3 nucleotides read TGCAGTGCGGGGGGGACTGAAGCTTTCTTT. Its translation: CSAGGTEAFF.